This T cell receptor (beta chain) was retrieved from a study of blood T cell repertoires in COVID-19 (dated by TCRdb to 2018 to 2020). As for the study more broadly: Samples covering the acute and convalescent phases of COVID-19 were provided by collaborators in the United States, Italy and Spain. The prospective study material was composed of cDNA or gDNA derived from T cells, B-cell-depleted T cells, or PBMCs. Subjects who had been exposed to COVID-19, were actively infected with it, or had recovered from it provided the deeply sampled blood TCRbeta repertoires that made up the dataset. The repertoires were released in a freely available public database intended as a resource for research on the immune response to SARS-CoV-2. The samples were drawn from the first 160 participants of the ongoing ImmuneRACE study and from more than 1,000 subjects provided by 6 global collaborators. Sample metadata almost always included a de-identified subject ID, COVID-19 status, age in years and sex. HLA class I and class II types, where available, came from metadata supplied by the sample provider rather than from assay-based typing.

TCRbeta CDR3 regions were amplified from genomic DNA using the immunoSEQ Assay, a bias-controlled multiplex PCR. In the source study's methods: Within the assay, amplification of reference gene primers was used to estimate how many nucleated cells each sample contained. To quantify the absolute abundance of each unique TCRbeta CDR3 rearrangement, sequence reads were collapsed and filtered. For each sample, productive Simpson clonality was calculated by taking the square root of Simpson's diversity index across productive rearrangements. TCRdb stores this immuneACCESS table with in-frame sequences only. Part of the clones is absent; in the studies checked, under half of the shortfall reflects unresolved V genes, and no reason is known for the rest. That table is the source of V, J and clone size, and D and trimming were worked out from the DNA. Within this sample are roughly 140,000 clones, with approximately 90% of them counted one time only. The ten largest clones capture roughly 2.2% of the sample.

What the authors observed across the whole study: The amount of clinical and demographic metadata varied by source and participant and was provided uncurated.

As regards this clone: No antigen is known for it. Per-base qualities were not stored, and no clone one base away is much larger.

V and J are truncated by 3 bases and 4 bases respectively, leaving an intervening sequence of 10 bases. Via the germline V gene (reference sequence), CDR1 is GTSNPN and CDR2 SVGIG. Spanning cysteine to phenylalanine, the CDR3 consists of 13 amino acids. The DNA shown is the 39-base CDR3, in frame from base 1. The collaborating institutions used their own protocols to collect whole blood in K2EDTA tubes. For TCRbeta analysis, collaborator samples were shipped as frozen whole blood, as isolated PBMCs, or as DNA extracted from either sample type. This TCR was sampled from a woman in her 70s with acute or convalescent COVID-19. The specimen was peripheral blood. This chain is built from TRBV30 and TRBJ1-3, with the D gene not confidently named. The CDR3 loop reads CAWRSNMGNTIYF. The bases read TGTGCCTGGAGATCGAACATGGGAAACACCATATATTTT. The variable domain in full, with residues beyond the CDR3 obtained from the reference TRBV30 and TRBJ1-3 genes, is SQTIHQWPATLVQPVGSPLSLECTVEGTSNPNLYWYRQAAGRGLQLLFYSVGIGQISSEVPQNLSASRPQDRQFILSSKKLLLSDSGFYLCAWRSNMGNTIYFGEGSWLTVV.